This T cell receptor (beta chain) was sequenced during a study of T cell repertoires in cytomegalovirus infection. The wider study: An indication of both CMV infection and matching HLA type came from public TCR beta signatures.

This CDR3 spans 15 amino acids. Trimming left V 0 bases short and J 0 bases short, with 8 bases between. Germline assignment: CDR1 SGDLS and CDR2 YYNGEE. TCRdb fed the reads into MiXCR, producing one record per CDR3 protein. The sample lists approximately 630,000 distinct CDR3 sequences, more than 20% occurring once. Material for sequencing was CD8+ T cells from PBMCs. The receptor comes from a human donor in good health (CMV status not recorded). Some clones in this sample may be carry-over from other donors' samples. V and J are TRBV9 and TRBJ2-3; no clear D. CDR3 DNA sequence: TGTGCCAGCAGCGTAGTTAGTTCTAGCACAGATACGCAGTATTTT. Its protein is CASSVVSSSTDTQYF.